The clone carrying this TCR beta chain is deemed medium-sized. The sample is drawn from a study of T cell responses to AZD1222 COVID-19 vaccine. Here immunoSEQ multiplex PCR was the method, and the copy in TCRdb shows in-frame clones only, minus some. The sample lists tens of thousands of clones; roughly nine tenths were seen once. CDR1 and CDR2 (germline): LGHDT, YNNKEL (reference sequence). V was clipped by 4 bases and J by 7 bases, with 14 bases between them. The CDR3 is made up of 14 amino acids. The sequence derives from an adult in good health. J is TRBJ1-5 and V is TRBV3-1 (or the pseudogene TRBV3-2); the D gene is possibly TRBD1 (5 bases). This sample comprised peripheral blood, obtained on day 0 of AZD1222 vaccination. In nucleotides, the CDR3 is TGTGCCAGCAGCCTTGGTAGGGGAAACCAGCCCCAGCATTTT. It encodes CASSLGRGNQPQHF.